This T cell receptor beta chain was identified during a study of technical replicates of blood from a few donors. Generated by immunoSEQ multiplex PCR, the TCRdb table keeps only in-frame clones and is missing some. The sample lists about 72,000 clones; approximately 92% were seen once. This CDR3 comprises 13 residues. Per the germline V gene, CDR1 is SEHNR and CDR2 is FQNEAQ (reference sequence). Trimming took 5 bases from V and 7 from J, leaving 14 bases between them. The chain employs TRBV7-9 and TRBJ1-1; a possible D gene is TRBD1 (6 bases). The receptor's source is a human donor in good health. Sample: T cells isolated from PBMCs. The CDR3 loop reads CASSLTGFGEAFF. CDR3 nucleotides: TGTGCCAGCAGCCTTACAGGGTTCGGTGAAGCTTTCTTT. Supplemented by reference TRBV7-9 and TRBJ1-1, the full variable domain reads DTGVSQNPRHKITKRGQNVTFRCDPISEHNRLYWYRQTLGQGPEFLTYFQNEAQLEKSRLLSDRFSAERPKGSFSTLEIQRTEQGDSAMYLCASSLTGFGEAFFGQGTRLTVV.